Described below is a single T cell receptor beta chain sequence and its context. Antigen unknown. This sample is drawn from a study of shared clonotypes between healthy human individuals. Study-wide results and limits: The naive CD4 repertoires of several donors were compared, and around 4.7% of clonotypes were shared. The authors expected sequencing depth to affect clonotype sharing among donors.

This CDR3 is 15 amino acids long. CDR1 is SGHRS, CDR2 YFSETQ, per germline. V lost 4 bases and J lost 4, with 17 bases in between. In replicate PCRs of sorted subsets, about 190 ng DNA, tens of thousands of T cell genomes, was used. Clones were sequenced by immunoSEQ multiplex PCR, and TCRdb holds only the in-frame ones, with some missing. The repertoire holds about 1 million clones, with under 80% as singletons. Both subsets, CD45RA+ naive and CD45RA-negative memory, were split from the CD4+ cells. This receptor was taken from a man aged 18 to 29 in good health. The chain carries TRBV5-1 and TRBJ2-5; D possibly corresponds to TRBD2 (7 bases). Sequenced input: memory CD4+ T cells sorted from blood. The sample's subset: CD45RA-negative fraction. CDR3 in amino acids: CASSRDGGQGETQYF. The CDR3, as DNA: TGCGCCAGCAGCCGGGACGGGGGGCAGGGAGAGACCCAGTACTTC.